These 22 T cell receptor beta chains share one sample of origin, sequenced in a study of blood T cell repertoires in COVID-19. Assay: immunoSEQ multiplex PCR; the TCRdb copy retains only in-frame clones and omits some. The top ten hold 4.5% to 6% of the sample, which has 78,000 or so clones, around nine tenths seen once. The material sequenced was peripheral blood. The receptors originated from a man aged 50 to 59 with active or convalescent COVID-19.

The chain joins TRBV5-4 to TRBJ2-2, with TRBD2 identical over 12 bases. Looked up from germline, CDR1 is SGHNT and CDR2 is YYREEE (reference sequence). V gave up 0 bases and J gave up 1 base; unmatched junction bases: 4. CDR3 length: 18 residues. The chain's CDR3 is CASSLGLAGAQNTGELFF. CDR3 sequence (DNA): TGTGCCAGCAGCTTGGGACTAGCGGGGGCTCAGAACACCGGGGAGCTGTTTTTT.

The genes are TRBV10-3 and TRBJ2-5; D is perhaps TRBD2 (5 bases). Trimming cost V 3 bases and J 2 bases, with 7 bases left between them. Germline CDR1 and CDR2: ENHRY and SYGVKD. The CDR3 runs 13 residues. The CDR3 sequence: CAISDDYQETQYF. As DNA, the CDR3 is TGTGCCATCAGTGACGACTATCAAGAGACCCAGTACTTC.

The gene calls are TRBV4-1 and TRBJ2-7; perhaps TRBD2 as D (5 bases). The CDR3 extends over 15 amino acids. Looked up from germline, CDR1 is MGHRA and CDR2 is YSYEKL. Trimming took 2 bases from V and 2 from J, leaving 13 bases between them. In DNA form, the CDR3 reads TGCGCCAGCAGCCAAACCGCGGGCTCCACCTACGAGCAGTACTTC. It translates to CASSQTAGSTYEQYF.

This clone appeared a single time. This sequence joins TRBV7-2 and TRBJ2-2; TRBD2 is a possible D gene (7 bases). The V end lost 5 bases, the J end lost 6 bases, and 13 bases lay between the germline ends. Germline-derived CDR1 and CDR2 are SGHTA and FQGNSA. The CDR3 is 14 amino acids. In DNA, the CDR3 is TGTGCCAGCAGCGGGGGGGCTCTCTCCGGGGAGCTGTTTTTT. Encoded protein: CASSGGALSGELFF.

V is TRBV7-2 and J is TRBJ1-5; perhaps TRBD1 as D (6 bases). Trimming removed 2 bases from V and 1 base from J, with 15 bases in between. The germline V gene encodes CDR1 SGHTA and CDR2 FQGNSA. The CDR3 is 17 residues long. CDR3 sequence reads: CASSLHQQGLSNQPQHF. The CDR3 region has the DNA TGTGCCAGCAGCTTACACCAACAGGGTTTGAGCAATCAGCCCCAGCATTTT.

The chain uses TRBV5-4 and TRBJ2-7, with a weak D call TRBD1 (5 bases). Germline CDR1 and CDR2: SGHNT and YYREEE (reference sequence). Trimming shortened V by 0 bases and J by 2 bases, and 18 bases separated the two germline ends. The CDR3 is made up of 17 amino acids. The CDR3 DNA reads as TGTGCCAGCAGCTTGGGTCCCATTCAGACAGTCCCCTACGAGCAGTACTTC. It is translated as CASSLGPIQTVPYEQYF.

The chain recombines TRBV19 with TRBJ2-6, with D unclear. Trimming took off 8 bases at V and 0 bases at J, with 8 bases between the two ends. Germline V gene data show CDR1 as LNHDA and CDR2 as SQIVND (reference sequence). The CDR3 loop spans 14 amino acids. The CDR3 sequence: CASVPYSGANVLTF. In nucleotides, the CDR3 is TGTGCCAGTGTTCCCTACTCTGGGGCCAACGTCCTGACTTTC.

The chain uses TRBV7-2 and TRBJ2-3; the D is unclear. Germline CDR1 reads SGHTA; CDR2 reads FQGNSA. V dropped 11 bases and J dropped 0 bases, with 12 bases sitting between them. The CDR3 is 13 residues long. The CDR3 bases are TGTGCCCACCGAGAAGCTAGCACAGATACGCAGTATTTT. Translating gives CAHREASTDTQYF.

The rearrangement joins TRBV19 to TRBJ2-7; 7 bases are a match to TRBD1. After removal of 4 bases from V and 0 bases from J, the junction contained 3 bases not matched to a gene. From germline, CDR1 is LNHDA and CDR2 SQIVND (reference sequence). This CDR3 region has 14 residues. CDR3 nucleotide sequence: TGTGCCAGTAGTAAGCGACAGGGCTCCTACGAGCAGTACTTC. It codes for CASSKRQGSYEQYF.

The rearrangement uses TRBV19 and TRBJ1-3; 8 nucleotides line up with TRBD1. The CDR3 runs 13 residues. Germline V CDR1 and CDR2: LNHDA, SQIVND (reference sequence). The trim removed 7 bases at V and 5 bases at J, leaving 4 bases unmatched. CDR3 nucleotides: TGTGCCAGTATGGACAGGGCACGAAACACCATATATTTT. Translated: CASMDRARNTIYF.

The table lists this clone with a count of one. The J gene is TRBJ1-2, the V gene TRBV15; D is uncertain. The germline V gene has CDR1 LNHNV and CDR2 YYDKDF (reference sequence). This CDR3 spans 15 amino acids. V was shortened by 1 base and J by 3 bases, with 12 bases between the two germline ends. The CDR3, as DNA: TGTGCCACCAGCAGAGTCCCGGAGCGTGACTATGGCTACACCTTC. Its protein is CATSRVPERDYGYTF.

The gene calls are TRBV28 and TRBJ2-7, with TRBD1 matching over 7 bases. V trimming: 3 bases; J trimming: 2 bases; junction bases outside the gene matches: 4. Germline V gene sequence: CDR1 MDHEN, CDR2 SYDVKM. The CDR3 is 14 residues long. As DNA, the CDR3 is TGTGCCAGCAGTTTGGACAGGTGGGCCTACGAGCAGTACGTC. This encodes CASSLDRWAYEQYV.

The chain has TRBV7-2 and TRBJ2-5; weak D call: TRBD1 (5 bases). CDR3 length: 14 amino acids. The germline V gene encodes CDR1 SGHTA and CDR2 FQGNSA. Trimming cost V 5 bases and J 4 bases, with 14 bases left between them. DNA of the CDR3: TGTGCCAGCAGCGATCAGGGTTTGCGAGAGACCCAGTACTTC. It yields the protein CASSDQGLRETQYF.

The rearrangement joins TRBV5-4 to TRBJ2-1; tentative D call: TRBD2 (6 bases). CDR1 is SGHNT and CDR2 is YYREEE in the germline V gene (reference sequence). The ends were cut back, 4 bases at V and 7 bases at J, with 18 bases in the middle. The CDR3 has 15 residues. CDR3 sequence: CASSSGYSRENEQFF. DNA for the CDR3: TGTGCCAGCAGCAGCGGGTACAGCAGAGAAAATGAGCAGTTCTTC.

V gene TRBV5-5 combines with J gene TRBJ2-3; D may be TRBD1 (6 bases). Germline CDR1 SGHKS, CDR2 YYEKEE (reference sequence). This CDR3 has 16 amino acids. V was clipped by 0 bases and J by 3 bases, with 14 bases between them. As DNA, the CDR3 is TGTGCCAGCAGCTTGGACGCAGGGCAGGGGACAGATACGCAGTATTTT. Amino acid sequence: CASSLDAGQGTDTQYF.

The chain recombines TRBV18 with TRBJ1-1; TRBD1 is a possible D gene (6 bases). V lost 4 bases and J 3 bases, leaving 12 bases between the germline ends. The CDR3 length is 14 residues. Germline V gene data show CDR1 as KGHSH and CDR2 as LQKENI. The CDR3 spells CASSLRQEDTEAFF. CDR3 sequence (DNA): TGTGCCAGCTCACTTAGACAGGAAGACACTGAAGCTTTCTTT.

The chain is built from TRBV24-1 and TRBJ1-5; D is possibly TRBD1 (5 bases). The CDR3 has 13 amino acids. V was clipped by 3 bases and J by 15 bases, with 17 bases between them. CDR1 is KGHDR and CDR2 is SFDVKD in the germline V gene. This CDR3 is CATSDTDTAGRHF. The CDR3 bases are TGTGCCACCAGTGATACGGATACGGCAGGGCGGCATTTT.

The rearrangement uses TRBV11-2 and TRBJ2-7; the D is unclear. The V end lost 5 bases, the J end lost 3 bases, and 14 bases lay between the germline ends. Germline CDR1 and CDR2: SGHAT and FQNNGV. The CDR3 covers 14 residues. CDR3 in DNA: TGTGCCAGCAGCCCCCGGGTCGGCGGCTACGAGCAGTACTTC. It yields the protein CASSPRVGGYEQYF.

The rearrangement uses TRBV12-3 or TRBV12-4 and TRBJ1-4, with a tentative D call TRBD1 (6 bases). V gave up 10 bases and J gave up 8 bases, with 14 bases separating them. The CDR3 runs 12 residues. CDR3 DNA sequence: TGTGCCACCCAACAGGGTGCGGAAAAACTGTTTTTT. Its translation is CATQQGAEKLFF.

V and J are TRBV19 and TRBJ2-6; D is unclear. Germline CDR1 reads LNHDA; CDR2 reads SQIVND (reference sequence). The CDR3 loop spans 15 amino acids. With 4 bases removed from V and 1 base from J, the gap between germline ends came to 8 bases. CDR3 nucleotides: TGTGCCAGTAGTAGAGTCGAATCTGGGGCCAACGTCCTGACTTTC. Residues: CASSRVESGANVLTF.

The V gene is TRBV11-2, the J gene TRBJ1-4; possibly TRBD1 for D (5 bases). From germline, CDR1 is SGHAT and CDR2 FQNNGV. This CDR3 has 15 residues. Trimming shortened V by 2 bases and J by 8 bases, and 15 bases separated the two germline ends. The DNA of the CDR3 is TGTGCCAGCAGCTTATTGGGGCAGGGTGGGGAAAAACTGTTTTTT. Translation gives CASSLLGQGGEKLFF.

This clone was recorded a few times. The CDR3 DNA follows: TGTGCCAGCAGCTCGACAGGGGTAGGGACCGGGGAGCTGTTTTTT. Protein: CASSSTGVGTGELFF. The chain is built from TRBV7-6 and TRBJ2-2; 8 bases match TRBD1. V was clipped by 4 bases and J by 5 bases; unmatched bases: 6. This CDR3 contains 15 residues. Germline V gene lookup returns CDR1 SGHVS and CDR2 FNYEAQ.